This T cell receptor (beta chain) was observed in a study of cytomegalovirus exposure and HLA in healthy donors. The overall study: Out of about 190 million T cells, an earlier analysis found fewer than 140 million unique TCR beta sequences in total.

Study-level results: Most TCR beta V segments were productive about 90% or about 30% of the time in an earlier analysis.

CDR1 and CDR2 from the germline V gene are SEHNR and FQNEAQ (reference sequence). This CDR3 has 14 amino acids. J lost 5 bases, V lost 3 bases, and 5 bases had no gene match. Researchers ran the PCR with 60 Vbeta and 13 Jbeta primers. Some clones are missing from TCRdb's copy, which holds only in-frame ones; the method was immunoSEQ multiplex PCR. The sample has fewer than 150,000 clones, roughly three quarters seen once. Points on this clone: Its specificity is unknown.

This TCR derives from a woman aged 45 to 65 in good health and CMV-seronegative. This sequence joins TRBV7-9 and TRBJ2-5, with 8 positions matching TRBD2. Specimen: PBMCs. The CDR3 DNA is TGTGCCAGCAGCTTTTCAGGCGGGGGGGAGACCCAGTACTTC. The encoded protein is CASSFSGGGETQYF.